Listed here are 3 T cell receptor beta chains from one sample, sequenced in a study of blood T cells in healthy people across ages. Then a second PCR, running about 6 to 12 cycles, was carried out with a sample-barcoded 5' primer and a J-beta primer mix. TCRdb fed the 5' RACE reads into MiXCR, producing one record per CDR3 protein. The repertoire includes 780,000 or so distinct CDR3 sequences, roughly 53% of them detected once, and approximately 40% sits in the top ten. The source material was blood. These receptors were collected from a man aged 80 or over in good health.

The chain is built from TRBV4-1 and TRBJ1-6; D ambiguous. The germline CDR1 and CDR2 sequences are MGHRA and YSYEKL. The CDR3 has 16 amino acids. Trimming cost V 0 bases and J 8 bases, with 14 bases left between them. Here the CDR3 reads CASSQDTGVQYSPLHF. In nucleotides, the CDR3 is TGCGCCAGCAGCCAAGATACGGGAGTCCAATATTCACCCCTCCACTTT.

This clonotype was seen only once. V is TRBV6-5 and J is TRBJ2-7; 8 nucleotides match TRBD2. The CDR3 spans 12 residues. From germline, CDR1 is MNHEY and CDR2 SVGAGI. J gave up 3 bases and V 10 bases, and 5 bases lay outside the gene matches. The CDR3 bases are TGTGCCACTGATAGCGGGAACTACGAGCAGTACTTC. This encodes CATDSGNYEQYF.

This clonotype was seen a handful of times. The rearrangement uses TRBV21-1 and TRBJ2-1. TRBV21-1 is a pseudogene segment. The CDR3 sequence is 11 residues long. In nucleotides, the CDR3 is TGTGCCAGCAGCATACGTAATGAGCAGTTCTTC. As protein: CASSIRNEQFF.